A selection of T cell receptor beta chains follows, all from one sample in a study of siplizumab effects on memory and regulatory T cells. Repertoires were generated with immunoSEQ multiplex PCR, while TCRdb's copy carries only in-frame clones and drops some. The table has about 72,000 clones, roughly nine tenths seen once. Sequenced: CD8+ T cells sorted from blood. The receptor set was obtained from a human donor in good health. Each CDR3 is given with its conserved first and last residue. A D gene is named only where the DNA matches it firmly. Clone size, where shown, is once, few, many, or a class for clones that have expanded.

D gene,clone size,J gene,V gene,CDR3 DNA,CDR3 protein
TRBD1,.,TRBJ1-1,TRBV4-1,TGCGCCAGCAGCCAAGTTACAGGGGGAGTGACTGAAGCTTTCTTT,CASSQVTGGVTEAFF
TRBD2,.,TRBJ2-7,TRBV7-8,TGTGCCAGCAGCCAATCGCCTAGCGGGGTGATATACGAGCAGTACTTC,CASSQSPSGVIYEQYF
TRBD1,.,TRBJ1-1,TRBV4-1,TGCGCCAGCAGCCACTGGACAGGGTTGAACACTGAAGCTTTCTTT,CASSHWTGLNTEAFF
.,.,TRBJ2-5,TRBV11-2,TGTGCCAGCAGCTCCGCGACCGACTGGGAGACCCAGTACTTC,CASSSATDWETQYF
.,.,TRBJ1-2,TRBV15,TGTGCCACCAGCAGAGAGGCGAACTATGGCTACACCTTC,CATSREANYGYTF
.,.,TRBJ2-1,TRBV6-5,TGTGCCAGCAGTTACTTGGGCCCCTACAATGAGCAGTTCTTC,CASSYLGPYNEQFF
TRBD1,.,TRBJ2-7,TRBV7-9,TGTGCCAGCAGCGAGGGACAGGGGAAAAACGAGCAGTACTTC,CASSEGQGKNEQYF
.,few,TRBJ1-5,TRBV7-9,TGTGCCAGCAGCTCGGGAAATAATCAGCCCCAGCATTTT,CASSSGNNQPQHF
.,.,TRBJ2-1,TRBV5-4,TGTGCCAGCGCCGGGGAAAATGAGCAGTTCTTC,CASAGENEQFF
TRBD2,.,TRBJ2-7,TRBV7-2,TGTGCCAGCAGCTTAGGTTCTAGCGGGGGGGCGCAGTACTTC,CASSLGSSGGAQYF
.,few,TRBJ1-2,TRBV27,TGTGCCAGCAGTTTAGGTGGCAGCCCCCATGGCTACACCTTC,CASSLGGSPHGYTF
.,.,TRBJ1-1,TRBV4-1,TGCGCCAGCAGCCAAGATTACACCCGGAGCACTGAAGCTTTCTTT,CASSQDYTRSTEAFF
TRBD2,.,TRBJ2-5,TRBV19,TGTGCCAGTAGTCCCGCCGGAGCGGGAGTAGATCAAGAGACCCAGTACTTC,CASSPAGAGVDQETQYF
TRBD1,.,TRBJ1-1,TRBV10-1,TGCGCCAGCAGTGCCGGGACAGGGTGGACTGACACTGAAGCTTTCTTT,CASSAGTGWTDTEAFF
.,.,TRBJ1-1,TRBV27,TGTGCCAGCAGTTCCCAAAGACAGATTGAAGCTTTCTTT,CASSSQRQIEAFF
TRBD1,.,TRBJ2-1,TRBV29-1,TGCAGCGCCGACCGGACAGGGAGGTATGAGCAGTTCTTC,CSADRTGRYEQFF
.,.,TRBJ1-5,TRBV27,TGTGCCAGCAGTTTAGGTGGAAGCAATCAGCCCCAGCATTTT,CASSLGGSNQPQHF
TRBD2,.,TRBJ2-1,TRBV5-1,TGCGCCGGGAGGGCCGACTCCTACAATGAGCAGTTCTTC,CAGRADSYNEQFF